The 7 T cell receptor beta chains below were found in one sample sequenced in a study of response to subunit inactivated influenza vaccine. TCRdb re-derived calls from the RT-PCR reads in MiXCR, one entry per CDR3 protein. Here the sample spans around 490,000 distinct CDR3 sequences, 6% to 9% being singletons. This sample comprised PBMCs from blood, obtained 23 to 25 months after vaccination. These receptors originate from a man between 50 and 75 years old who received an inactivated influenza vaccine.

This clonotype has more than one count but fewer than ten. This chain joins TRBV20-1 and TRBJ1-6; D remains unclear. V gave up 4 bases and J gave up 0 bases, with 13 bases separating them. CDR3 length equals 16 residues. Germline lookup yields CDR1 DFQATT and CDR2 SNEGSKA (reference sequence). The CDR3 region is CSAIGLLASYNSPLHF. CDR3 DNA: TGCAGTGCTATAGGACTGCTAGCCTCCTATAATTCACCCCTCCACTTT.

In this sample, this clonotype turned up many times. The chain recombines TRBV12-3 or TRBV12-4 with TRBJ2-1; 8 nucleotides agree with TRBD1. V gave up 6 bases and J gave up 1 base; unmatched junction bases: 14. CDR3 length: 18 amino acids. CDR3 loop: CASRTGQGVVPSYNEQFF. The CDR3 DNA follows: TGTGCCAGCAGAACCGGACAGGGTGTGGTCCCTTCCTACAATGAGCAGTTCTTC.

This clonotype was found a few times. V is TRBV9 and J is TRBJ2-5, with TRBD2 identical over 8 bases. The ends lost 2 bases at V and 5 bases at J; junction bases unmatched: 5. CDR3 length: 14 residues. Germline lookup yields CDR1 SGDLS and CDR2 YYNGEE. CDR3 nucleotides: TGTGCCAGCAGCGTCGGAATAGCGGGGGAGACCCAGTACTTC. Translating gives CASSVGIAGETQYF.

The chain recombines TRBV7-2 with TRBJ1-1; weak D call: TRBD1 (5 bases). Trimming shortened V by 5 bases and J by 4 bases, and 20 bases separated the two germline ends. The CDR3 spans 16 residues. Germline values: CDR1 SGHTA, CDR2 FQGNSA. This CDR3 reads CASSPVAGKRITEAFF. CDR3 nucleotide sequence: TGTGCCAGCAGCCCAGTCGCAGGGAAAAGAATCACTGAAGCTTTCTTT.

In its sample, this clonotype was seen a few times. This chain uses TRBV18 with TRBJ2-5; the match to TRBD2 covers 12 bases. The junction had 12 bases not matched to a gene; V was cut back by 3 bases and J by 4 bases. This CDR3 is built from 18 residues. CDR1 and CDR2 from the germline V gene are KGHSH and LQKENI. CDR3 sequence reads: CASSPQRLAGVLGETQYF. The CDR3 nucleotides are TGTGCCAGCTCACCGCAGCGACTAGCGGGAGTGTTGGGAGAGACCCAGTACTTC.

This clonotype was picked up a small number of times. J is TRBJ1-2 and V is TRBV29-1; 8 nucleotides align to TRBD1. CDR1 is SQVTM and CDR2 is ANQGSEA in the germline V gene. The CDR3 runs 15 residues. The V segment lost 3 bases and the J segment 4 bases; nucleotides outside the gene matches: 10. Here the CDR3 reads CSVEGSRTGTYGYTF. CDR3 sequence (DNA): TGCAGCGTTGAGGGGAGTCGGACAGGGACCTATGGCTACACCTTC.

This clonotype was detected only a few times. V is TRBV29-1 and J is TRBJ2-1; D is possibly TRBD1 (5 bases). The germline CDR1 and CDR2 sequences are SQVTM and ANQGSEA. The CDR3 loop spans 11 amino acids. Trimming removed 6 bases from V and 9 bases from J, with 12 bases in between. For the CDR3, the DNA is TGCAGCGTGAAGTGGCAGGGTGAGCAGTTCTTC. As protein: CSVKWQGEQFF.